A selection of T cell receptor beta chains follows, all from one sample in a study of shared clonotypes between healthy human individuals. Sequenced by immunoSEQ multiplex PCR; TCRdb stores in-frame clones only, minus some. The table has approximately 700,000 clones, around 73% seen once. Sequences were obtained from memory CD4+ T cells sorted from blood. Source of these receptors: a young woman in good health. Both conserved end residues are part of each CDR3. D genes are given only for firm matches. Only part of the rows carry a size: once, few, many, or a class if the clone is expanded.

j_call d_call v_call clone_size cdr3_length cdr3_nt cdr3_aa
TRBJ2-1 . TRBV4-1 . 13 TGCGCCAGCAGCCACGTGGGCAAGAATGAGCAGTTCTTC CASSHVGKNEQFF
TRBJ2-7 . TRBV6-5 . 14 TGTGCCAGCAGGTCTTTTCAGGGCACCTACGAGCAGTACTTC CASRSFQGTYEQYF
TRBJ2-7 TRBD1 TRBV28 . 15 TGTGCCAGCAGTTTCTCAGACAGGGTGGCCTACGAGCAGTACTTC CASSFSDRVAYEQYF
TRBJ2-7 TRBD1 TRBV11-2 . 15 TGTGCCAGCAGCTTAGCTCTGGGACAGGGCTACGAGCAGTACTTC CASSLALGQGYEQYF
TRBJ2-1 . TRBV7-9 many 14 TGTGCCAGCAGCTTAGCGTCGTATTACAATGAGCAGTTCTTC CASSLASYYNEQFF
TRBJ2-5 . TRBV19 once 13 TGTGCCAGTAGTATAATCGGGTATGAGACCCAGTACTTC CASSIIGYETQYF
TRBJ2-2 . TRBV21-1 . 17 TGTGCCAGCAGCAATTTCGGTGCGGGAGGGATTACCGGGGAGCTGTTTTTT CASSNFGAGGITGELFF
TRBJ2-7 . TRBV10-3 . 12 TGTGCCATCAGTGGTGCAAGCTACGAGCAGTACTTC CAISGASYEQYF
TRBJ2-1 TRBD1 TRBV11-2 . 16 TGTGCCAGCAGCTTAGAGGCCGGGACAGGATATAATGAGCAGTTCTTC CASSLEAGTGYNEQFF
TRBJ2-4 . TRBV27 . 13 TGTGCCAGCAGTTTATCCTTCGGAAACATTCAGTACTTC CASSLSFGNIQYF
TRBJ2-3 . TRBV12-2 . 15 TGTGCAAGTCGCCCACCGGGACTAGCGGGCCCTACGCAGTATTTT CASRPPGLAGPTQYF
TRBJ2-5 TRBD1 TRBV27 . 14 TGTGCCAGCAGTCGAACAGGGGCCCAAGAGACCCAGTACTTC CASSRTGAQETQYF
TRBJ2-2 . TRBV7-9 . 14 TGTGCCAGCACCTTCCAAGTTAATCCCGGGGAGCTGTTTTTT CASTFQVNPGELFF
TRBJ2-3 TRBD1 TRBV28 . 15 TGTGCCAGCAGCCAGGACAGGGGGGGCACAGATACGCAGTATTTT CASSQDRGGTDTQYF
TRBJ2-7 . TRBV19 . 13 TGTGCCAGCCGCGGGACTGGCTCCAACGAGCAGTACTTC CASRGTGSNEQYF
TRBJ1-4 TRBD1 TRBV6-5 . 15 TGTGCCACACAACTACAGGGGGCCGAGTATGAAAAACTGTTTTTT CATQLQGAEYEKLFF
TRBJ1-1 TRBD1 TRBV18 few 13 TGTGCCAGCTCACCGGAACAGGGGGCGGGAGCTTTCTTT CASSPEQGAGAFF
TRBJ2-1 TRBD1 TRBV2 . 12 TGTGCCAGCAGTGAAGCGGCAGGGGGCAAGTTCTTC CASSEAAGGKFF
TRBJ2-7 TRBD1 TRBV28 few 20 TGTGCCAGCAGTCCCCAACCAGGCCTTTGGGGACAGGGGACCTCCTACGAGCAGTACTTC CASSPQPGLWGQGTSYEQYF
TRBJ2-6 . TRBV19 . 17 TGTGCCAGTAGTATAGGGCAGATCAGCTCTGGGGCCAACGTCCTGACTTTC CASSIGQISSGANVLTF
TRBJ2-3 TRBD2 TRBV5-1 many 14 TGCGCCAGCAGTCCCGGGACTAGAACAGATACGCAGTATTTT CASSPGTRTDTQYF
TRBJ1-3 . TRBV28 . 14 TGTGCCAGCAGTTTAAAGGCTTGGGGAAACACCATATATTTT CASSLKAWGNTIYF
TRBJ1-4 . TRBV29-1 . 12 TGCAGCGTTGTGTCAGGGGATGAAAAACTGTTTTTT CSVVSGDEKLFF
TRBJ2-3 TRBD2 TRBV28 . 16 TGTGCCAGCAATGTTCGGGCTAGCGGGCCCGTAGATACGCAGTATTTT CASNVRASGPVDTQYF
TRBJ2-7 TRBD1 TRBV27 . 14 TGTGCCAGCAGTTTTTGGGACAGGGCTGGCGAGCAGTACTTC CASSFWDRAGEQYF
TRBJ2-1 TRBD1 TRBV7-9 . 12 TGTGCCAGCAGCGACAGGGTCAATGAGCAGTTCTTC CASSDRVNEQFF
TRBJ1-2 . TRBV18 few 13 TGTGCCAGCTCACCAAACAGCAACTATGGCTACACCTTC CASSPNSNYGYTF
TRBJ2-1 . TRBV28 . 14 TGTGCCAGCAGTTTTCCCCCAGTTAACAATGAGCAGTTCTTC CASSFPPVNNEQFF
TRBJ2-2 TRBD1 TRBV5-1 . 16 TGCGCCAGCAGCACTTGGACAGGGGGATCGACCGGGGAGCTGTTTTTT CASSTWTGGSTGELFF
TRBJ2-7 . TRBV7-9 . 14 TGTGCCAGCAGCTTCTCAGGGAGCTCCTACGAGCAGTACTTC CASSFSGSSYEQYF
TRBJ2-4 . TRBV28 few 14 TGTGCCAGCAGTTCCCCGGGGGTCAAAAACATTCAGTACTTC CASSSPGVKNIQYF
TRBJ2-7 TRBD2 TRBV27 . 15 TGTGCCAGCAGTGTCGGGCCTAGCGGGAGTTACGAGCAGTACTTC CASSVGPSGSYEQYF
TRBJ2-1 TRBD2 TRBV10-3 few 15 TGTGCCATCAGAGCTAGCGGAGGGGACTACAATGAGCAGTTCTTC CAIRASGGDYNEQFF
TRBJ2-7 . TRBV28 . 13 TGTGCCAGCAGTAGCAGGGCCGTCTACGAGCAGTACTTC CASSSRAVYEQYF
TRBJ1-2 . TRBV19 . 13 TGTGCCAGTACGACAGGCCAATATTATGGCTACACCTTC CASTTGQYYGYTF
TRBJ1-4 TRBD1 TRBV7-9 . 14 TGTGCCAGCAGCTCCGGGACAGGGAATGAAAAACTGTTTTTT CASSSGTGNEKLFF
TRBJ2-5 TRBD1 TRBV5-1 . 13 TGCGCCAGCAGGCGGACAGGGGAGGAGACCCAGTACTTC CASRRTGEETQYF
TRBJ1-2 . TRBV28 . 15 TGTGCCAGCAGTTTCCTCGTATTGGGGTCATATGGCTACACCTTC CASSFLVLGSYGYTF
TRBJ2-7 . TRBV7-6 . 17 TGTGCCAGCAGCTTAAGGACCTCCGTTGTTGGCTCCTACGAGCAGTACTTC CASSLRTSVVGSYEQYF
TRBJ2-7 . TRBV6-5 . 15 TGTGCCAGCAGTTACATCGCGGGGGCCTCCTACGAGCAGTACTTC CASSYIAGASYEQYF
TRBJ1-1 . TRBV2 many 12 TGTGCCAGCAGACAGGCAAACACTGAAGCTTTCTTT CASRQANTEAFF
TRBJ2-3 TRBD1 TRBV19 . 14 TGTGCCAGTAGTATCTGGGACAGGGCAGATACGCAGTATTTT CASSIWDRADTQYF
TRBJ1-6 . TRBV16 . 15 TGTGCCAGCAGCCCCGATGGGGGTAGGGATTCACCCCTCCACTTT CASSPDGGRDSPLHF
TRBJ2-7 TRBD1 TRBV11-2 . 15 TGTGCCAGCAGCACTAGACAGGGGGGATCCTACGAGCAGTACTTC CASSTRQGGSYEQYF
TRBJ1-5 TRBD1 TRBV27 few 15 TGTGCCAGCAGTTTAGGGACAGCAGGCAATCAGCCCCAGCATTTT CASSLGTAGNQPQHF
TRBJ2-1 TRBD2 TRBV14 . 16 TGTGCCAGCTCGCCCTTGACTAGCGGGGAAAACAATGAGCAGTTCTTC CASSPLTSGENNEQFF
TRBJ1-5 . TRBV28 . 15 TGTGCCAGCACCAGAACCGTTGTGAATTCTCAGCCCCAGCATTTT CASTRTVVNSQPQHF